This paragraph reports one T cell receptor (beta chain). The CDR3 contains 14 residues. Germline loops: CDR1 KGHDR, CDR2 SFDVKD. V lost 8 bases, J lost 4 bases, and 13 bases lay in between. In the authors' workflow: Amplification of reference gene primers provided the estimated nucleated cell counts. This table comes from immunoSEQ multiplex PCR, and its TCRdb copy is limited to in-frame clones, with some not included. The D gene and trimming were derived from the DNA, and the V and J assignments and clone size from that table. In the table there are 200,000 to 250,000 clones, about four fifths of which are singletons. These data originate in a study of blood T cell repertoires in COVID-19. Study-wide context: Researchers got acute and convalescent COVID-19 samples from the United States, Italy and Spain. The analysed material was cDNA or gDNA that came from T cells, B-cell-depleted T cells, or PBMCs.

Input material: PBMCs or T cells enriched from blood (not recorded which). The receptor was isolated from a man in his sixties who had recovered from COVID-19. The chain couples TRBV24-1 to TRBJ2-2; tentatively, D is TRBD1 (7 bases). CDR3 in amino acids: CATTRGAGTGELFF. For the CDR3, the DNA is TGTGCCACCACCAGGGGGGCGGGCACCGGGGAGCTGTTTTTT.